Listed below are T cell receptor beta chains from one sample, sequenced in a study of shared clonotypes between healthy human individuals. Repertoires were generated with immunoSEQ multiplex PCR, while TCRdb's copy carries only in-frame clones and drops some. Found here are more than 850,000 clones, around 78% of them singletons; the top ten hold more than 0.45%. Sequencing used memory CD4+ T cells from PBMCs. The receptors here all came from a man aged 18 to 29 in good health. Some clones in this sample may be carry-over from other donors' samples. CDR3s include the opening cysteine and the closing phenylalanine or tryptophan.

V gene	J gene	CDR3 protein
TRBV7-3	TRBJ2-3	CASSLSGDTQYF
TRBV28	TRBJ1-5	CASSYRTGGRLPQHF
TRBV30	TRBJ1-3	CAWSPFSGNTIYF
TRBV7-9	TRBJ2-1	CASSLEVTRVNNEQFF
TRBV6-1	TRBJ2-5	CASSTVGMETQYF
TRBV11-2	.	CASSLRRERISYEQYF
TRBV5-4	TRBJ2-6	CASGQGVVSSGANVLTF
TRBV5-1	TRBJ1-5	CASSLGQPNQPQHF
TRBV7-9	TRBJ2-3	CASSLLPEGGEYF
TRBV6-5	TRBJ2-1	CASSLNPGQRRNEQFF
TRBV11-2	TRBJ2-2	CASSFQLAGAGELFF
TRBV12-5	TRBJ1-2	CASGSQWTYYGYTF
TRBV28	TRBJ1-1	CASTLTRVRGIEAFF
TRBV29-1	TRBJ1-1	CSVQPLQGAFF
TRBV19	TRBJ2-6	CASSLLHSGANVLTF
TRBV10-3	TRBJ1-1	CAMRTGDNTEAFF
TRBV5-1	TRBJ2-2	CASSLGQLTGELFF
TRBV20-1	TRBJ2-4	CSARARNIQYF
TRBV9	TRBJ2-5	CASSVGGVGETQYF
TRBV5-1	TRBJ2-1	CATAFGQGAMDEQFF
TRBV10-3	TRBJ1-1	CAISADRGTEAFF
TRBV4-2	TRBJ2-3	CASKIAGTSTDTQYF
TRBV5-5	TRBJ2-7	CASSLDWGPYYEQYF
TRBV18	TRBJ1-2	CASSPTPSGGANYGYTF
TRBV5-8	TRBJ1-4	CASSRGLGINEKLFF
TRBV2	TRBJ2-3	CASIKRRREVGTDTQYF
TRBV5-4	TRBJ1-2	CASASVMDYGYTF
TRBV7-3	TRBJ1-1	CASSKGGSDTEAFF
TRBV18	TRBJ2-2	CASSPRVGAGKTGELFF
TRBV10-3	TRBJ1-5	CAIKGGEGQPQHF
TRBV2	TRBJ2-7	CASSASPTGTYEQYF
TRBV30	TRBJ1-1	CAWSPSNTEAFF
TRBV6-1	TRBJ2-4	CASSEEGTSGRVGTKNIQYF
TRBV18	TRBJ1-1	CASSPRQATNTEAFF
TRBV9	TRBJ2-7	CASSLGPAASYEQYF
TRBV7-2	TRBJ1-2	CASSLPSGQVIHGYTF
TRBV5-6	TRBJ2-2	CASSPGTGNTGELFF
TRBV6-6	TRBJ1-1	CASSYQGQNTEAFF
TRBV14	TRBJ1-2	CASSPRRADNYGYTF
TRBV2	TRBJ2-7	CASSDEAYNSYEQYF
TRBV30	TRBJ2-5	CAWAEGGEGETQYF
TRBV11-1	TRBJ2-5	CASSQQTGGVETQYF
TRBV5-4	TRBJ2-3	CASWRGGPDSTDTQYF
TRBV10-3	TRBJ2-5	CAISPIRSGETQYF
TRBV27	TRBJ1-5	CASSLMVSNQPQHF